This passage covers 20 T cell receptor beta chains from one sample sequenced in a study of control samples from healthy donors and cancer patients. TCRdb's copy holds only in-frame clones and misses some; the assay was immunoSEQ multiplex PCR. The sample has 15,000 to 20,000 clones, 86% seen once. Source material: PBMCs. The receptor source for this set is a woman between 65 and 79 years old with colorectal cancer.

The CDR3 region has the DNA TGCGCCACCCAGGTGGGGGGGCACCCAGATACGCAGTATTTT. Translated: CATQVGGHPDTQYF. The chain combines TRBV5-1 with TRBJ2-3, with D perhaps TRBD2 (7 bases). The CDR3 length is 14 residues. The germline gives CDR1 SGHRS, CDR2 YFSETQ. The V end lost 9 bases, the J end lost 4 bases, and 18 bases lay between the germline ends.

V and J are TRBV24-1 and TRBJ2-3; TRBD1 is a possible D gene (8 bases). Germline CDR1 and CDR2: KGHDR and SFDVKD. The CDR3 has 15 amino acids. Trimming left V 2 bases short and J 8 bases short, with 16 bases between. The CDR3 loop reads CATSDYRGGRGTQYF. The CDR3 bases are TGTGCCACCAGTGATTACAGGGGGGGCCGGGGTACGCAGTATTTT.

Remarks on this clone: Other DNA sequences from this sample encode an identical CDR3 as well. V and J are TRBV27 and TRBJ1-1; a possible D gene is TRBD1 (5 bases). V gave up 5 bases and J gave up 5 bases, with 15 bases separating them. Per the germline V gene, CDR1 is MNHEY and CDR2 is SMNVEV (reference sequence). There are 14 residues in the CDR3. CDR3 protein: CASSVGTPGTEAFF. The DNA for the CDR3 is TGTGCCAGCAGTGTCGGGACCCCGGGTACTGAAGCTTTCTTT.

The chain has TRBV7-3 and TRBJ1-1; D is unclear. In germline, CDR1 is SGHTA, CDR2 FQGTGA. Trimming shortened V by 6 bases and J by 7 bases, and 18 bases separated the two germline ends. The CDR3 consists of 14 residues. The CDR3 nucleotides are TGTGCCAGCAGTCCGGGCCAAGGAGTGAATGAAGCTTTCTTT. It translates to CASSPGQGVNEAFF.

This chain uses TRBV3-1 (or the pseudogene TRBV3-2) with TRBJ2-5; 7 nucleotides line up with TRBD1. The CDR3 covers 16 residues. Germline CDR1 reads LGHDT; CDR2 reads YNNKEL (reference sequence). V was pared by 1 base and J by 2 bases, with 7 bases of the junction left unmatched. The DNA of the CDR3 is TGTGCCAGCAGCCAAGTAGGGACAGACCTTCAAGAGACCCAGTACTTC. It codes for CASSQVGTDLQETQYF.

V usage is TRBV7-2 and J usage is TRBJ2-7; TRBD2 aligns across 10 bases. The CDR3 extends over 16 amino acids. Germline CDR1 is SGHTA and CDR2 is FQGNSA. V lost 2 bases, J lost 7 bases, and 11 bases stayed unmatched. The CDR3 loop is CASSLTASGGAREQYF. CDR3 nucleotide sequence: TGTGCCAGCAGCTTAACGGCTAGCGGGGGAGCTAGGGAGCAGTACTTC. The full variable domain, its missing parts supplied by reference TRBV7-2 and TRBJ2-7, is GAGVSQSPSNKVTEKGKDVELRCDPISGHTALYWYRQSLGQGLEFLIYFQGNSAPDKSGLPSDRFSAERTGGSVSTLTIQRTQQEDSAVYLCASSLTASGGAREQYFGPGTRLTVT.

This clone has just one count. The chain links TRBV2 to TRBJ2-3; 7 bases match TRBD1. The CDR3 extends over 16 amino acids. In germline, CDR1 is SNHLY, CDR2 FYNNEI. Losses at the gene ends were 7 bases for V and 4 bases for J; bases not matched to a gene: 14. CDR3 nucleotides: TGTGCCAGCATGAGGCCCGAGACAGGGACGTCAGATACGCAGTATTTT. It specifies CASMRPETGTSDTQYF. Full variable domain (missing parts from reference TRBV2 and TRBJ2-3): EPEVTQTPSHQVTQMGQEVILRCVPISNHLYFYWYRQILGQKVEFLVSFYNNEISEKSEIFDDQFSVERPDGSNFTLKIRSTKLEDSAMYFCASMRPETGTSDTQYFGPGTRLTVL.

The V and J genes are TRBV7-6 and TRBJ2-7; D unclear. Germline V gene lookup returns CDR1 SGHVS and CDR2 FNYEAQ. V was shortened by 0 bases and J by 0 bases, with 6 bases between the two germline ends. The CDR3 spans 14 residues. The CDR3: CASSLAQSSYEQYF. The CDR3 nucleotides are TGTGCCAGCAGCTTAGCGCAGAGCTCCTACGAGCAGTACTTC. Variable domain in full (rest from reference TRBV7-6 and TRBJ2-7): GAGVSQSPRYKVTKRGQDVALRCDPISGHVSLYWYRQALGQGPEFLTYFNYEAQQDKSGLPNDRFSAERPEGSISTLTIQRTEQRDSAMYRCASSLAQSSYEQYFGPGTRLTVT.

The chain has TRBV5-4 and TRBJ2-3, with 8 bases aligning to TRBD1. V trimming: 2 bases; J trimming: 5 bases; junction bases outside the gene matches: 7. Germline loops: CDR1 SGHNT, CDR2 YYREEE (reference sequence). The CDR3 totals 15 residues. The CDR3 DNA sequence: TGTGCCAGCAGCTTAAGACAGGGGCGAGGAGATACGCAGTATTTT. Translated: CASSLRQGRGDTQYF.

The rearrangement joins TRBV18 to TRBJ2-4; D gene unclear. This CDR3 region has 13 residues. V shed 0 bases and J shed 5 bases, with 5 bases lying between them. Germline CDR1 reads KGHSH; CDR2 reads LQKENI. Here the CDR3 DNA reads TGTGCCAGCTCACCACCAATGGAAAACATTCAGTACTTC. Translating it yields CASSPPMENIQYF.

J is TRBJ2-3 and V is TRBV2; no clear D. The CDR3 sequence is 12 residues long. From germline, CDR1 is SNHLY and CDR2 FYNNEI. V was pared by 4 bases and J by 4 bases, with 6 bases between. The CDR3 sequence is CASSGIADTQYF. CDR3 DNA sequence: TGTGCCAGCAGTGGGATAGCAGATACGCAGTATTTT. The full variable domain, its missing parts supplied by reference TRBV2 and TRBJ2-3, is EPEVTQTPSHQVTQMGQEVILRCVPISNHLYFYWYRQILGQKVEFLVSFYNNEISEKSEIFDDQFSVERPDGSNFTLKIRSTKLEDSAMYFCASSGIADTQYFGPGTRLTVL.

This chain uses TRBV10-3 with TRBJ2-1; tentatively, D is TRBD1 or TRBD2 (5 bases each). Germline CDR1 and CDR2: ENHRY and SYGVKD. CDR3 size: 12 residues. The V gene lost 4 bases and the J gene lost 8 bases, with 9 bases spanning the gap. The CDR3 here is CAISGLGDEQFF. The CDR3 DNA is TGTGCCATCAGTGGGCTGGGGGATGAGCAGTTCTTC.

The gene calls are TRBV23-1 and TRBJ1-4; D may be TRBD1 (5 bases). Being an ORF, TRBV23-1 has a function that is uncertain. The V end was cut by 1 base, the J end by 5 bases, with 11 bases between. CDR3 length equals 15 residues. The CDR3 coding sequence is TGCGCCAGCAGTCAATGCACACAGGAGAATGAAAAACTGTTTTTT. Protein product: CASSQCTQENEKLFF.

The V and J genes are TRBV5-1 and TRBJ1-2, with D perhaps matching TRBD1 (6 bases). This CDR3 region has 14 residues. Germline CDR1 is SGHRS and CDR2 is YFSETQ. Trimming pared 1 base from V and 4 bases from J, leaving 11 bases between. CDR3 in DNA: TGCGCCAGCAGCTTGCCGGGGGCCGGCTATGGCTACACCTTC. It yields the protein CASSLPGAGYGYTF. The whole variable domain, filled in from reference TRBV5-1 and TRBJ1-2, reads KAGVTQTPRYLIKTRGQQVTLSCSPISGHRSVSWYQQTPGQGLQFLFEYFSETQRNKGNFPGRFSGRQFSNSRSEMNVSTLELGDSALYLCASSLPGAGYGYTFGSGTRLTVV.

The V and J genes are TRBV9 and TRBJ1-4; 7 bases agree with TRBD1. The CDR3 totals 14 residues. Unmatched junction bases numbered 7, after V lost 7 bases and J lost 4 bases. Germline values: CDR1 SGDLS, CDR2 YYNGEE. The CDR3 DNA is TGTGCCAGCGGGCCAGGGGGGATTAATGAAAAACTGTTTTTT. Protein product: CASGPGGINEKLFF. Based on the CDR3 plus reference TRBV9 and TRBJ1-4, the full variable domain is DSGVTQTPKHLITATGQRVTLRCSPRSGDLSVYWYQQSLDQGLQFLIQYYNGEERAKGNILERFSAQQFPDLHSELNLSSLELGDSALYFCASGPGGINEKLFFGSGTQLSVL.

V usage is TRBV7-2 and J usage is TRBJ2-3, with 10 nucleotides matching TRBD2. CDR1 is SGHTA and CDR2 is FQGNSA in the germline V gene. V lost 0 bases, J lost 5 bases, and 8 bases stayed unmatched. The CDR3 covers 17 residues. CDR3 DNA: TGTGCCAGCAGCTTAGCCCCTCTAGCGGGAGTGCAAGATACGCAGTATTTT. This translates into CASSLAPLAGVQDTQYF.

The rearrangement joins TRBV9 to TRBJ2-2; D may match TRBD1 or TRBD2 (5 bases each). CDR3 length: 14 residues. Trimming took off 0 bases at V and 4 bases at J, with 7 bases between the two ends. Germline CDR1 SGDLS, CDR2 YYNGEE. The DNA of the CDR3 is TGTGCCAGCAGCGTAGCCGGGACCACCGGGGAGCTGTTTTTT. Its translation is CASSVAGTTGELFF.

This sequence joins TRBV28 and TRBJ1-4, with D possibly matching TRBD1 (5 bases). The V gene lost 7 bases and the J gene lost 6 bases, with 18 bases spanning the gap. The CDR3 runs to 15 residues. The germline V gene encodes CDR1 MDHEN and CDR2 SYDVKM. The CDR3 spells CASNPRGEGDEKLFF. The DNA of the CDR3 is TGTGCCAGCAACCCCCGGGGGGAAGGAGATGAAAAACTGTTTTTT.

This clone was counted only a few times. The V and J genes are TRBV6-2 or TRBV6-3 and TRBJ2-7, with TRBD1 identical over 7 bases. CDR3 length: 16 amino acids. V trimming: 6 bases; J trimming: 4 bases; junction bases outside the gene matches: 15. The germline V gene has CDR1 MNHEY and CDR2 SVGEGT. The CDR3 nucleotides are TGTGCCAGCAGCCTCCGTATGGACAGGTCCCTTTACGAGCAGTACTTC. Translating it yields CASSLRMDRSLYEQYF.

A single count supports this clone. The gene calls are TRBV19 and TRBJ2-2; 9 nucleotides align to TRBD1. The trim removed 8 bases at V and 0 bases at J, leaving 4 bases unmatched. Germline-derived CDR1 and CDR2 are LNHDA and SQIVND (reference sequence). CDR3 size: 15 residues. The CDR3 here is CASLQGAANTGELFF. Written as DNA, the CDR3 is TGTGCCAGTTTACAGGGGGCCGCGAACACCGGGGAGCTGTTTTTT.